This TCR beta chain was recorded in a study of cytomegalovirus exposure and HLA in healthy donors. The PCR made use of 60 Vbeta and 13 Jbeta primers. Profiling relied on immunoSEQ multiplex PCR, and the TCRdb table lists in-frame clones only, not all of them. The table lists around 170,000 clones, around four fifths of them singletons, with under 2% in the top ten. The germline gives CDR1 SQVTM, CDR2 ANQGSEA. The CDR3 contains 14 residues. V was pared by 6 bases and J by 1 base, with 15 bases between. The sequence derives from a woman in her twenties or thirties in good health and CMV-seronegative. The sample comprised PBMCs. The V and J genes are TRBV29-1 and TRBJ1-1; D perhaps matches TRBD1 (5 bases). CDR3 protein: CSVPHQGENTEAFF. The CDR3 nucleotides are TGCAGCGTCCCCCATCAGGGCGAGAACACTGAAGCTTTCTTT.